This T cell receptor (beta chain) was identified during a study of shared clonotypes between healthy human individuals. Across the study: Each donor contributed plates that comprised three CD4 naive, three CD4 memory, two CD8 naive and one CD8 memory.

This CDR3 is built from 15 residues. The germline gives CDR1 MNHNS, CDR2 SASEGT. V was pared by 6 bases and J by 3 bases, with 6 bases of the junction left unmatched. TCRdb keeps only in-frame clones here, not all; method: immunoSEQ multiplex PCR. The sample lists about 1 million clones; about three quarters were seen once. About this clone itself: What it binds is not known.

Findings and limits, study-wide: Naive subsets typically showed greater estimated richness than memory subsets. Blood was the sole source, and tissue repertoires probably differ.

The sequencing input was memory CD4+ T cells sorted from blood. The subset was: CD45RA-negative fraction. The chain is built from TRBV6-1 and TRBJ2-7; 12 positions match TRBD2. The receptor was isolated from a man between 18 and 29 years old in good health. For the CDR3, the DNA is TGTGCCAGCAGCTCGACTAGCGGGGGTCGCTACGAGCAGTACTTC. Protein: CASSSTSGGRYEQYF.